What follows describes a single T cell receptor (beta chain). The target antigen is unknown. Second-dose groups at about 4 or about 12 weeks were pooled. The data are from a study of T cell responses to AZD1222 COVID-19 vaccine. Study-level results: None of the repertoires were sampled until the peak T cell response had passed. Possibly, clonal diversity was underestimated; donors were largely white British and included more females. A rise in Spike-specific TCR breadth and depth followed two AZD1222 doses.

The repertoire was sequenced with immunoSEQ multiplex PCR; TCRdb's copy has only in-frame clones and lacks some. The table lists approximately 200,000 clones, 90% to 95% of them singletons. This CDR3 is built from 14 residues. CDR1 and CDR2 (germline): SGHTA, FQGTGA. V trimming: 3 bases; J trimming: 7 bases; junction bases outside the gene matches: 4. This material consisted of peripheral blood, taken 28 days after the second AZD1222 dose. This receptor was taken from an adult who received the AZD1222 COVID-19 vaccine. J is TRBJ2-2 and V is TRBV7-3; 8 bases are shared with TRBD2. The CDR3, as DNA: TGTGCCAGCAGCTTCAGCGGGAGTGTCGGGGAGCTGTTTTTT. Translated: CASSFSGSVGELFF.